This T cell receptor (beta chain) was observed in a study of blood T cell repertoires in COVID-19. At the level of the study: Acute-phase and convalescent COVID-19 samples originated in the United States, Italy and Spain. Sources were T cells, B-cell-depleted T cells, or PBMCs; the material itself was cDNA or gDNA.

Germline CDR1 is SQVTM and CDR2 is ANQGSEA. The CDR3 is 14 amino acids. V lost 4 bases to trimming and J lost 1 base; unmatched junction nucleotides: 6. The authors' processing: For nucleated cells, counts were estimated from reference gene primer amplification. Clones were sequenced by immunoSEQ multiplex PCR, and TCRdb holds only the in-frame ones, with some missing. V, J and clone size are those of that table, while D and trimming were read from the DNA. The sample contains a few hundred thousand clones, under 90% of which appear only once. Input material: peripheral blood. The TCR comes from a man in his fifties or sixties with acute or convalescent COVID-19. The chain links TRBV29-1 to TRBJ2-7; 8 nucleotides agree with TRBD1. The CDR3 reads CSVGQGAHSYEQYF. CDR3 nucleotide sequence: TGCAGCGTTGGGCAGGGGGCCCATTCCTACGAGCAGTACTTC.